A single sample gave rise to the 13 T cell receptor beta chains below, sequenced in a study of cytomegalovirus exposure and HLA in healthy donors. Generated by immunoSEQ multiplex PCR, the TCRdb table keeps only in-frame clones and is missing some. The data contain some 59,000 clones, approximately 89% of them singletons. The sequenced material came from PBMCs. The receptors originated from a woman between 18 and 29 years old in good health and CMV-seropositive.

The chain couples TRBV28 to TRBJ2-1; 8 positions match TRBD1. The CDR3 loop spans 14 amino acids. The germline CDR1 and CDR2 sequences are MDHEN and SYDVKM. V trimming: 2 bases; J trimming: 7 bases; junction bases outside the gene matches: 4. CDR3 region: CASSLQGAPNEQFF. The CDR3 DNA sequence: TGTGCCAGCAGTTTACAGGGGGCGCCTAATGAGCAGTTCTTC.

The gene calls are TRBV4-3 and TRBJ2-1, with 13 bases aligning to TRBD2. V lost 0 bases and J lost 4; bases outside the gene matches: 3. CDR1 is LGHNA and CDR2 is YSLEER in the germline V gene. This CDR3 comprises 17 residues. The CDR3 nucleotides read TGCGCCAGCAGCCAAGATCGGACTAGCGGGGGATACAATGAGCAGTTCTTC. This codes for CASSQDRTSGGYNEQFF.

The rearrangement links TRBV2 to TRBJ2-1; 9 bases line up with TRBD1. The ends lost 5 bases at V and 6 bases at J; junction bases unmatched: 11. Per the germline V gene, CDR1 is SNHLY and CDR2 is FYNNEI. The CDR3 consists of 16 residues. The CDR3 coding sequence is TGTGCCAGCAGTTTCCCGGGACAGGGACAAGCCAATGAGCAGTTCTTC. Protein product: CASSFPGQGQANEQFF.

The V and J genes are TRBV10-2 and TRBJ1-5; 9 positions match TRBD1. V was pared by 6 bases and J by 7 bases, with 4 bases of the junction left unmatched. Germline V gene data show CDR1 as WSHSY and CDR2 as SAAADI. The CDR3 runs 13 residues. CDR3 residues: CASSEQGAQPQHF. For the CDR3, the DNA is TGCGCCAGCAGCGAACAGGGGGCGCAGCCCCAGCATTTT.

V and J are TRBV4-1 and TRBJ1-6; D call uncertain. Germline lookup yields CDR1 MGHRA and CDR2 YSYEKL. This CDR3 has 14 amino acids. Trimming shortened V by 0 bases and J by 7 bases, and 7 bases separated the two germline ends. In DNA form, the CDR3 reads TGCGCCAGCAGCCAAGATTCCAGGAATTCACCCCTCCACTTT. This gives the protein CASSQDSRNSPLHF.

The J gene is TRBJ2-1, the V gene TRBV2; TRBD1 is a possible D gene (6 bases). The CDR3 consists of 15 residues. The V end lost 3 bases, the J end lost 4 bases, and 13 bases lay between the germline ends. Germline CDR1 SNHLY, CDR2 FYNNEI. The CDR3 here is CASSEMWTAYNEQFF. The DNA for the CDR3 is TGTGCCAGCAGTGAGATGTGGACAGCGTACAATGAGCAGTTCTTC. Combining the CDR3 with reference TRBV2 and TRBJ2-1 gives the whole variable domain EPEVTQTPSHQVTQMGQEVILRCVPISNHLYFYWYRQILGQKVEFLVSFYNNEISEKSEIFDDQFSVERPDGSNFTLKIRSTKLEDSAMYFCASSEMWTAYNEQFFGPGTRLTVL.

The V gene is TRBV5-1, the J gene TRBJ1-2; tentatively, D is TRBD1 (6 bases). The CDR3 spans 13 residues. Trimming took 4 bases from V and 4 from J, leaving 11 bases between them. Germline CDR1 and CDR2: SGHRS and YFSETQ. The CDR3 loop is CASSPGQLYGYTF. The DNA for the CDR3 is TGCGCCAGCAGCCCCGGACAGCTCTATGGCTACACCTTC.

This clone was recorded once. The chain employs TRBV19 and TRBJ1-3; D is possibly TRBD1 (6 bases). The germline V gene encodes CDR1 LNHDA and CDR2 SQIVND (reference sequence). The CDR3 contains 18 residues. Trimming took off 0 bases at V and 5 bases at J, with 20 bases between the two ends. CDR3 loop: CASSIERHRERMRNTIYF. DNA of the CDR3: TGTGCCAGTAGTATAGAAAGGCACAGGGAAAGAATGAGAAACACCATATATTTT.

The chain couples TRBV9 to TRBJ2-7; D might be TRBD2 (5 bases). Trimming left V 4 bases short and J 5 bases short, with 16 bases between. The CDR3 is made up of 14 amino acids. Germline V gene lookup returns CDR1 SGDLS and CDR2 YYNGEE. CDR3 region: CASSLGPAGDEQYF. The CDR3 nucleotides are TGTGCCAGCAGCCTAGGCCCAGCCGGGGACGAGCAGTACTTC.

The chain uses TRBV7-5 and TRBJ2-7; the table's TRBD1 call for D was not verified on the DNA. TRBV7-5 is assigned pseudogene status. CDR3 length: 16 residues. In DNA, the CDR3 is TGTGCCAGAAGCCATTCCCCGGGACAGGGGGCGTACGAGCAGTACTTC. This translates into CARSHSPGQGAYEQYF.

This chain uses TRBV19 with TRBJ1-5; D is ambiguous. This CDR3 is built from 15 residues. The germline V gene encodes CDR1 LNHDA and CDR2 SQIVND (reference sequence). Trimming took off 2 bases at V and 2 bases at J, with 10 bases between the two ends. The CDR3 spells CASSIIWQGNQPQHF. The CDR3 DNA sequence: TGTGCCAGTAGTATAATATGGCAGGGCAATCAGCCCCAGCATTTT.

The chain carries TRBV6-5 and TRBJ2-7, with D perhaps TRBD1 (5 bases). The V and J ends lost 2 bases and 2 bases respectively, with 10 bases between them. CDR1 MNHEY and CDR2 SVGAGI come from the germline V gene. The CDR3 has 14 residues. The CDR3 loop reads CASSYQGTAYEQYF. The CDR3 nucleotides are TGTGCCAGCAGTTACCAGGGTACCGCCTACGAGCAGTACTTC.

The rearrangement links TRBV27 to TRBJ1-2; D is unresolved. CDR1 MNHEY and CDR2 SMNVEV come from the germline V gene (reference sequence). Between the trimmed V and J ends, which lost 5 bases and 2 bases, there was a span of 12 bases. CDR3 length: 14 residues. CDR3 DNA: TGTGCCAGCAGTCCCCGGTCCACCAACTATGGCTACACCTTC. Translating it yields CASSPRSTNYGYTF.